This T cell receptor (beta chain) was observed in a study of blood T cell repertoires in COVID-19. V was clipped by 3 bases and J by 6 bases; unmatched bases: 8. This CDR3 has 15 amino acids. Germline V gives CDR1 SGHTA, CDR2 FQGNSA. Assay: immunoSEQ multiplex PCR; the TCRdb copy retains only in-frame clones and omits some. The table has 150,000 to 200,000 clones, 65% to 80% seen once. This clone was seen only once. The chain has TRBV7-2 and TRBJ2-7; 10 nucleotides match TRBD1. The receptor was derived from a man aged 55 to 69 with acute or convalescent COVID-19. Sequenced input: peripheral blood. The CDR3 DNA sequence: TGTGCCAGCAGCTTCTGGGGACAGGGGAGTACCGAGCAGTACTTC. Translation gives CASSFWGQGSTEQYF.